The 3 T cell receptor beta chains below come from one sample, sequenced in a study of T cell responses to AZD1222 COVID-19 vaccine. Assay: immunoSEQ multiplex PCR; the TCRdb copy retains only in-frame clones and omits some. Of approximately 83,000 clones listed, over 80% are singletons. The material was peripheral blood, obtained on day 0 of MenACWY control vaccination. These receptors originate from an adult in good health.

The CDR3 nucleotides are TGTGCCAGCAGCCGCCGGACAGGGGGCTTGGATACGCAGTATTTT. It translates to CASSRRTGGLDTQYF. This chain uses TRBV28 with TRBJ2-3; 11 bases agree with TRBD1. CDR3 length: 15 residues. Per the germline V gene, CDR1 is MDHEN and CDR2 is SYDVKM. The J segment lost 6 bases and the V segment lost 6 bases, leaving 8 bases of the junction unmatched.

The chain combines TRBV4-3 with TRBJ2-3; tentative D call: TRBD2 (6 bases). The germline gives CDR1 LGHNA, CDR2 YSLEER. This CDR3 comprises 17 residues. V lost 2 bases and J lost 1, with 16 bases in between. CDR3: CASSQNGGVVGTDTQYF. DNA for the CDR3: TGCGCCAGCAGCCAAAATGGCGGGGTAGTCGGCACAGATACGCAGTATTTT.

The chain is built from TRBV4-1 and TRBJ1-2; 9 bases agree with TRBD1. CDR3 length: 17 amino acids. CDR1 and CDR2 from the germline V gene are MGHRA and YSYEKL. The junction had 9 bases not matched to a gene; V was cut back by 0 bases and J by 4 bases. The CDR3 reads CASSQDWTGVPSYGYTF. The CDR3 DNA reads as TGCGCCAGCAGCCAAGATTGGACAGGGGTTCCCTCCTATGGCTACACCTTC.